The TCR beta chain described here comes from a study of somatic mutations in cytotoxic T cells in rheumatoid arthritis. Assay used: immunoSEQ multiplex PCR; TCRdb lists only in-frame clones, some missing. The sample lists roughly 10,000 clones; around 82% were seen once. The CDR3 has 14 amino acids. V was cut by 0 bases and J by 5 bases, with 9 bases left in between. The V gene's germline CDR1 is SGDLS and CDR2 YYNGEE. The rearrangement links TRBV9 to TRBJ1-5; D unresolved. The source is a woman between 50 and 59 years old in good health. The sequencing sample was made of CD8+ T cells sorted from blood. CDR3: CASSVGESHQPQHF. DNA for the CDR3: TGTGCCAGCAGCGTAGGCGAAAGTCATCAGCCCCAGCATTTT.